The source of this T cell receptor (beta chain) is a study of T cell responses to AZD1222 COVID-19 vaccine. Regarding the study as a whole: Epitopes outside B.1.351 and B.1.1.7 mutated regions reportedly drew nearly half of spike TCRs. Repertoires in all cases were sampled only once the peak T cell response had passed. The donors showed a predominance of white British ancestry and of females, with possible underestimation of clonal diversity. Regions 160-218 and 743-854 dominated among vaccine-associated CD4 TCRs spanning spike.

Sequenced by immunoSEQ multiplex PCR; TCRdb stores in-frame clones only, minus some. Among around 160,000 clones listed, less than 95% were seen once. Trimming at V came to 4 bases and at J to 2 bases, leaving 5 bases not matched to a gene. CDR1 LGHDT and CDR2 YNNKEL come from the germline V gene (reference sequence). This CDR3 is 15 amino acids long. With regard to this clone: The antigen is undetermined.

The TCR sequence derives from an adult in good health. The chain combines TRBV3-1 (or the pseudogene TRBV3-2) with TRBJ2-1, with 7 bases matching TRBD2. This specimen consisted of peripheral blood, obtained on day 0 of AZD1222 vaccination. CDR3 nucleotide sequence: TGTGCCAGCAGCCTAAGCGGGATGGCCTACAATGAGCAGTTCTTC. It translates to CASSLSGMAYNEQFF.